A selection of T cell receptor beta chains follows, all from one sample in a study of blood T cells in healthy people across ages. TCRdb re-called the 5' RACE reads through MiXCR, storing one row per CDR3 protein. The sample lists about 570,000 distinct CDR3 sequences, about 25% occurring once. These same records also appear under a second study, on T cells of mothers and their children.

Sequencing was carried out using blood. The receptors shown here come from a boy between 2 and 10 years old in good health. The CDR3 runs from the conserved cysteine through the conserved F or W. The order of the fields is V gene, clone size, D gene, J gene, CDR3 protein, CDR3 DNA. D genes are given only for firm matches. Clone size is shown for a subset of rows, as once, few, many or a class of expanded clone.

V: TRBV5-1; size: -; D: -; J: TRBJ2-5; CDR3: CASSSTSRVQETQYF; DNA: TGCGCCAGCAGCTCGACTAGTCGGGTCCAAGAGACCCAGTACTTC
V: TRBV4-1; size: -; D: -; J: TRBJ1-2; CDR3: CASSQDFVPNYGYTF; DNA: TGCGCCAGCAGCCAAGATTTCGTACCTAACTATGGCTACACCTTC
V: TRBV29-1; size: -; D: TRBD1; J: TRBJ2-7; CDR3: CSVEQGAYEQYF; DNA: TGCAGCGTCGAACAGGGGGCCTACGAGCAGTACTTC
V: TRBV19; size: -; D: -; J: TRBJ2-1; CDR3: CASSQTRLGPNEQFF; DNA: TGTGCCAGTAGTCAGACTAGATTGGGCCCCAATGAGCAGTTCTTC
V: TRBV29-1; size: few; D: TRBD2; J: TRBJ2-7; CDR3: CSGPILIAGGSYEQYF; DNA: TGCAGCGGCCCAATATTGATAGCGGGGGGTTCCTACGAGCAGTACTTC
V: TRBV12-3/TRBV12-4; size: -; D: TRBD1; J: TRBJ1-2; CDR3: CAPQALPDRERRSGYTF; DNA: TGTGCCCCCCAAGCCCTCCCGGACAGGGAACGGAGGAGTGGCTACACCTTC
V: TRBV20-1; size: -; D: -; J: TRBJ2-1; CDR3: CSARAGFSPGEQFF; DNA: TGCAGTGCTAGGGCGGGGTTTTCGCCCGGGGAGCAGTTCTTC
V: TRBV7-9; size: -; D: -; J: TRBJ2-2; CDR3: CASSLAHGTISGELFF; DNA: TGTGCCAGCAGCTTAGCGCACGGGACAATTAGCGGGGAGCTGTTTTTT
V: TRBV7-3; size: -; D: TRBD1; J: TRBJ1-1; CDR3: CASSPTPDRGYEAFF; DNA: TGTGCCAGCAGCCCTACCCCGGACAGGGGGTATGAAGCTTTCTTT
V: TRBV7-9; size: -; D: -; J: TRBJ1-1; CDR3: CASSLEVGVTEAFF; DNA: TGTGCCAGCAGCTTAGAGGTCGGGGTAACTGAAGCTTTCTTT
V: TRBV24-1; size: -; D: -; J: TRBJ2-1; CDR3: CATSHTGYEQFF; DNA: TGTGCCACCAGTCATACAGGTTATGAGCAGTTCTTC
V: TRBV6-2/TRBV6-3; size: few; D: -; J: TRBJ2-1; CDR3: CASNRRATYNEQFF; DNA: TGTGCCAGCAATCGTCGGGCCACCTACAATGAGCAGTTCTTC
V: TRBV9; size: -; D: TRBD1; J: TRBJ2-6; CDR3: CASSVGGTGSSGANVLTF; DNA: TGTGCCAGCAGCGTGGGCGGGACAGGGTCCTCTGGGGCCAACGTCCTGACTTTC
V: TRBV2; size: few; D: TRBD2; J: TRBJ2-7; CDR3: CASRLSLAGGPSVSYEQYF; DNA: TGTGCCAGCAGGTTATCGCTAGCGGGAGGGCCGTCTGTCTCCTACGAGCAGTACTTC
V: TRBV14; size: -; D: TRBD1; J: TRBJ2-7; CDR3: CASSQDPGQGYEQYF; DNA: TGTGCCAGCAGCCAAGACCCCGGACAGGGCTACGAGCAGTACTTC
V: TRBV12-3/TRBV12-4; size: few; D: TRBD2; J: TRBJ2-7; CDR3: CASSFRLAGAHEQYF; DNA: TGTGCCAGCAGTTTCCGACTAGCGGGAGCCCACGAGCAGTACTTC
V: TRBV27; size: -; D: TRBD2; J: TRBJ2-1; CDR3: CASSPPAQREGNNEQFF; DNA: TGTGCCAGCAGTCCCCCCGCCCAGCGGGAGGGGAACAATGAGCAGTTCTTC
V: TRBV18; size: -; D: -; J: TRBJ2-1; CDR3: CASSRERAGNEQFF; DNA: TGTGCCAGCTCACGGGAAAGGGCGGGCAATGAGCAGTTCTTC
V: TRBV6-2/TRBV6-3; size: -; D: -; J: TRBJ1-3; CDR3: CASSVDPWRNTIYF; DNA: TGTGCCAGCAGTGTGGACCCTTGGAGAAACACCATATATTTT
V: TRBV27; size: few; D: TRBD2; J: TRBJ2-7; CDR3: CASSPGTSGYSYEQYF; DNA: TGTGCCAGCAGTCCCGGGACTAGCGGATACTCCTACGAGCAGTACTTC
V: TRBV2; size: few; D: -; J: TRBJ2-4; CDR3: CASVQDLAKNIQYF; DNA: TGTGCCAGCGTCCAGGATCTAGCCAAAAACATTCAGTACTTC
V: TRBV20-1; size: -; D: TRBD2; J: TRBJ2-3; CDR3: CSAVLTSGEGTQYF; DNA: TGCAGTGCTGTCTTGACTAGCGGGGAGGGTACGCAGTATTTT
V: TRBV27; size: once; D: TRBD2; J: TRBJ2-7; CDR3: CASSSLKRLAGDYEQYF; DNA: TGTGCCAGCAGTTCACTGAAAAGACTAGCGGGAGACTACGAGCAGTACTTC
V: TRBV6-5; size: -; D: -; J: TRBJ1-4; CDR3: CASRLGEKLFF; DNA: TGTGCCAGCAGGTTGGGGGAAAAACTGTTTTTT
V: TRBV5-1; size: -; D: -; J: TRBJ1-1; CDR3: CAINPSGVGNTEAFF; DNA: TGCGCCATCAACCCTTCAGGGGTAGGGAACACTGAAGCTTTCTTT
V: TRBV2; size: once; D: -; J: TRBJ2-3; CDR3: CASKARAGYTQYF; DNA: TGTGCCAGCAAAGCCAGAGCTGGGTATACGCAGTATTTT
V: TRBV20-1; size: -; D: TRBD1; J: TRBJ1-1; CDR3: CSARTDRGTEAFF; DNA: TGCAGTGCTAGAACCGACAGGGGAACTGAAGCTTTCTTT
V: TRBV25-1; size: few; D: TRBD2; J: TRBJ2-5; CDR3: CASRTSGGQETQYF; DNA: TGTGCCAGCAGGACTAGCGGGGGACAAGAGACCCAGTACTTC
V: TRBV20-1; size: few; D: -; J: TRBJ1-2; CDR3: CSASTTGGNSGNYGYTF; DNA: TGCAGTGCTTCGACCACCGGGGGGAACTCTGGGAACTATGGCTACACCTTC
V: TRBV11-2; size: once; D: TRBD1; J: TRBJ2-5; CDR3: CASSLGGTGGYQETQYF; DNA: TGTGCCAGCAGCTTAGGTGGGACAGGGGGGTACCAAGAGACCCAGTACTTC
V: TRBV5-4; size: -; D: -; J: TRBJ1-4; CDR3: CASSYFATNEKLFF; DNA: TGTGCCAGCAGCTACTTTGCAACTAATGAAAAACTGTTTTTT
V: TRBV6-6; size: many; D: -; J: TRBJ2-7; CDR3: CASRVREENYEQYF; DNA: TGTGCCAGCAGAGTCAGGGAGGAGAACTACGAGCAGTACTTC
V: TRBV6-5; size: -; D: -; J: TRBJ1-1; CDR3: CASSYSGSTEAFF; DNA: TGTGCCAGCAGTTACTCCGGGAGCACTGAAGCTTTCTTT
V: TRBV2; size: few; D: -; J: TRBJ2-1; CDR3: CASSERAPAGLNEQFF; DNA: TGTGCCAGCAGCGAGCGGGCCCCAGCGGGTCTCAATGAGCAGTTCTTC
V: TRBV20-1; size: few; D: TRBD2; J: TRBJ2-1; CDR3: CSARGAGGQFF; DNA: TGCAGTGCTAGAGGAGCGGGGGGTCAGTTCTTC
V: TRBV7-3; size: -; D: TRBD2; J: TRBJ2-6; CDR3: CASSPLGGRDFSGANALTF; DNA: TGTGCCAGCAGCCCCTTGGGAGGGAGGGACTTCTCTGGGGCCAACGCCCTGACTTTC
V: TRBV29-1; size: -; D: -; J: TRBJ1-1; CDR3: CSVQGGAEAFF; DNA: TGCAGCGTTCAGGGCGGGGCTGAAGCTTTCTTT